This record concerns one T cell receptor (beta chain) sequence. Its antigen is not known. Via MiXCR, TCRdb re-called the 5' RACE reads, giving one row per CDR3 protein. This sample yields about 340,000 distinct CDR3 sequences, of which 20% to 25% are seen a single time; roughly a fifth belongs to the top ten. The data belong to a study of T-cell memory formation after mild COVID-19. Study-wide results and caveats: Shrinking CD4+ clones were chiefly CM and EM; CD8+ ones were chiefly EMRA.

This CDR3 is built from 17 residues. Unmatched junction bases numbered 8, after V lost 0 bases and J lost 5 bases. Germline loops: CDR1 MGHRA, CDR2 YSYEKL. The chain carries TRBV4-1 and TRBJ2-2; TRBD1 matches at 8 bases. Input material: PBMCs or a T cell subset sorted from them (not recorded which). The clonotype originates from a young man who had mild COVID-19 (a few samples of this study predate the infection). Cell type and time point are not known. The CDR3 protein is CASSQDPRTGITGELFF. As DNA, the CDR3 is TGCGCCAGCAGCCAAGATCCGAGGACAGGGATTACCGGGGAGCTGTTTTTT.